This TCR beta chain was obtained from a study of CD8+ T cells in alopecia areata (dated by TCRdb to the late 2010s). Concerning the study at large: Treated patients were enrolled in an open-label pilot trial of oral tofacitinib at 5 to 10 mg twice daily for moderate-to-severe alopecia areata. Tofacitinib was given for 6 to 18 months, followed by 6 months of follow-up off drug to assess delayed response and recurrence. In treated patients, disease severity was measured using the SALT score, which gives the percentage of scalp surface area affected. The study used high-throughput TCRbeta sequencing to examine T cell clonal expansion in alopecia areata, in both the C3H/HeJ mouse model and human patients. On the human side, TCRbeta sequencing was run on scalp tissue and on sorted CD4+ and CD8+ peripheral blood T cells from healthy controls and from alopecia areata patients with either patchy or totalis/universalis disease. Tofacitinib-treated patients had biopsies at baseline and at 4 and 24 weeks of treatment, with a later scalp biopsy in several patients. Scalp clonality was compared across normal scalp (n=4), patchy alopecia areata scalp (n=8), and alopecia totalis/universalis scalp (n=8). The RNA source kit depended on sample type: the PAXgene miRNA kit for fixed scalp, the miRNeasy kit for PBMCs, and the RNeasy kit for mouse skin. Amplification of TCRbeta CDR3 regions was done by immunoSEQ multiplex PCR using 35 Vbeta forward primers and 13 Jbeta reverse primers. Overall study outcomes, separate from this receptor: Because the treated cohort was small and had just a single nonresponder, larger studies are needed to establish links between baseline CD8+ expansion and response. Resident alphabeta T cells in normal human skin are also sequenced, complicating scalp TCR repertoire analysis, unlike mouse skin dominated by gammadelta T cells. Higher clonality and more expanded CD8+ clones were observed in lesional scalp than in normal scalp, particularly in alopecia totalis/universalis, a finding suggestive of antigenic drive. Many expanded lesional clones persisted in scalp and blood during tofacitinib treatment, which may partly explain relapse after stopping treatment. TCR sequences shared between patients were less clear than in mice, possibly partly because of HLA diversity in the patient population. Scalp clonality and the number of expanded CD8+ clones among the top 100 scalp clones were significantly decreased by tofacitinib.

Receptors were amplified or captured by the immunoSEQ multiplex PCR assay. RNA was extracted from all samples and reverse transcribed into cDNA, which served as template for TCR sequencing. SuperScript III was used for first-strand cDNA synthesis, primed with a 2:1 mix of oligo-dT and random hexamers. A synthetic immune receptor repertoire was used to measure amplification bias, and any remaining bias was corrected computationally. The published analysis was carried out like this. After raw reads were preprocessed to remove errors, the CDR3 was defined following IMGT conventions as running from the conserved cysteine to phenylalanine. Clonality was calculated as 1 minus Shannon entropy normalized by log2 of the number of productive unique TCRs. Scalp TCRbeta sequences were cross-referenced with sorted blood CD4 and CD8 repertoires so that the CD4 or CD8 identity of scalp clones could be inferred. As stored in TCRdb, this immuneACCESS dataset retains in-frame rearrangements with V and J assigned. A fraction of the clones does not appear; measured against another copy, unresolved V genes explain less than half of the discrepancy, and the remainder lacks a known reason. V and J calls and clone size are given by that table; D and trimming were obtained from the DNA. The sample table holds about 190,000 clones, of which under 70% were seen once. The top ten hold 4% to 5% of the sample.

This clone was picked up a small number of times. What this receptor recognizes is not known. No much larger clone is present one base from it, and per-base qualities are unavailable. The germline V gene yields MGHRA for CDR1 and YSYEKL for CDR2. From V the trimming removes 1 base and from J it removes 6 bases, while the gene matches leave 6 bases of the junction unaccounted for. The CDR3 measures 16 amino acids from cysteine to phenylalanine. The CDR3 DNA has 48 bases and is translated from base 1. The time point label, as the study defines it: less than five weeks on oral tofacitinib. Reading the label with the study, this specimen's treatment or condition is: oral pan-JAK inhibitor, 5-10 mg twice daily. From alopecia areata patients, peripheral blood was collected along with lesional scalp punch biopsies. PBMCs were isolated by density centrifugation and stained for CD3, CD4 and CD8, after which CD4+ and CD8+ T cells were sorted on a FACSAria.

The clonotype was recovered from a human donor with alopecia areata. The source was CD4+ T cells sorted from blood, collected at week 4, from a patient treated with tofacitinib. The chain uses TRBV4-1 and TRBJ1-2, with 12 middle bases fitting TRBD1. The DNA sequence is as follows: TGCGCCAGCAGCCAAGTGGGGGACAGGGGGCGAAATGGCTACACCTTC. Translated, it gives CASSQVGDRGRNGYTF.